This T cell receptor (beta chain) was sequenced for a study of PD-L1 blockade in urothelial cancer. Study summary: Atezolizumab at 1,200 mg intravenously every 3 weeks was started by patients around 2014. Timepoints chosen for blood analysis were 3 weeks (second dose) and 6 weeks after treatment start. Median blood clonality was about 0.081, with 86,000 or so unique TCRs.

Indicated time point: peripheral blood 6 weeks after treatment start. This clone was seen a single time. Clones were sequenced by immunoSEQ multiplex PCR, and TCRdb holds only the in-frame ones, with some missing. This sample has approximately 93,000 clones, with around four fifths found just once. V was trimmed by 3 bases and J by 6 bases, leaving 9 bases between them. The CDR3 consists of 13 residues. In germline, CDR1 is KGHSH, CDR2 LQKENI. This chain connects TRBV18 to TRBJ2-1; no definite D call. The source of this sequence is a man between 65 and 85 years old with urothelial cancer. The source material was PBMCs, sampled around atezolizumab (anti-PD-L1) treatment. The CDR3 protein is CASSPVQRNEQFF. The CDR3 nucleotides are TGTGCCAGCTCACCGGTTCAGCGCAATGAGCAGTTCTTC.